This T cell receptor (beta chain) is drawn from a study of a mutant IDH1 vaccine in newly diagnosed glioma. In the study overall: The therapy given earlier, which was standard therapy, consisted of radiotherapy, temozolomide, or both, and most of the patients received both.

J lost 7 bases, V lost 2 bases, and 13 bases had no gene match. From germline, CDR1 is GTSNPN and CDR2 SVGIG (reference sequence). The CDR3 consists of 16 residues. Produced via immunoSEQ multiplex PCR; TCRdb's table is partial and in-frame only. There are roughly 50,000 clones in the sample; approximately 80% occur only once, and 15% to 25% lies in the top ten. Time point given: baseline, week 1 (first vaccination visit). Treatment defined: pre-vaccination baseline after standard-of-care therapy. This material consisted of PBMCs, taken from a glioma patient treated with radiotherapy, temozolomide or both. This chain uses TRBV30 with TRBJ2-5, with TRBD2 matching over 10 bases. The sequence was collected from a man between 18 and 29 years old with glioma. The CDR3 reads CAWSQGRTSGSGTQYF. The DNA of the CDR3 is TGTGCCTGGAGTCAAGGGAGGACTAGCGGATCGGGGACCCAGTACTTC.